Included here is one T cell receptor (beta chain) sequence, with context. Some clones are missing from TCRdb's copy, which holds only in-frame ones; the method was immunoSEQ multiplex PCR. The sample lists more than 65,000 clones; roughly three quarters were seen once. This entry is derived from a study of OX40 agonist ivuxolimab in advanced cancers. Study-wide background: Enrolled patients in dose escalation had cancers that were hepatocellular carcinoma, melanoma, renal cell or head and neck cancer. Patients achieving partial responses numbered three: one hepatocellular carcinoma case and two cutaneous melanoma cases. The dose-escalation cohort was approximately 85% male, with a mean age of around 60 years, ranging about 23 to 90.

V lost 4 bases and J lost 8; bases outside the gene matches: 12. CDR3 size: 17 residues. The V gene's germline CDR1 is SGHDT and CDR2 YYEEEE. The sequence was obtained from an adult with an advanced solid tumor such as melanoma, head and neck, liver or kidney cancer. The J gene is TRBJ2-1, the V gene TRBV5-6; TRBD2 aligns across 13 bases. This material consisted of CD4+ or CD8+ T cells sorted from blood, taken in a trial of the OX40 agonist ivuxolimab. CDR3 in amino acids: CASSIRTSGGLGDEQFF. CDR3 nucleotide sequence: TGTGCCAGCAGCATTCGGACTAGCGGGGGTCTGGGGGATGAGCAGTTCTTC.